Below, one TCR beta chain is given with its context. Only a few counts were recorded for this clonotype. What this receptor recognizes is not known. No clone much larger than this one lies a single base away; base qualities are absent. This sample stems from a study of post-analysis software for immune sequencing data (dated by TCRdb to about 2015). About the investigation overall: Disease courses on record covered relapsing-remitting, secondary progressive and progressive-relapsing multiple sclerosis, though some patients had no subtype annotation. The patient repertoires were set against about 10 previously published healthy control repertoires from donors whose ages ranged from roughly 6 to 26 years. A subset of samples was prepared in parallel using single-end sample barcoding, then pooled and co-amplified after Illumina adapter ligation. On the study overall, not on this receptor specifically: The multiple sclerosis patient group was slightly younger than the control group. Patients showed significantly higher frequencies than controls for roughly 5 TRBV segments, among them TRBV5-6, TRBV5-1 and TRBV20-1. Significantly lower normalized Chao1 diversity was found in multiple sclerosis patients than in controls, suggesting substantial peripheral T-cell clonal expansion. Direct clustering with F measure revealed strong co-clustering of samples prepared in the same batch, which led to a batch-effect correction.

TCR beta repertoires were profiled from peripheral blood of roughly 13 young patients with multiple sclerosis to demonstrate the VDJtools post-analysis software. The multiple sclerosis patients were children and adolescents ranging in age from roughly 6 to 16 years. CDR1 LGHNA and CDR2 YSLEER were looked up in the germline V gene. The junction shows trimming of 4 bases on V and 5 bases on J, plus 13 bases between the germline ends. The CDR3 runs 14 amino acids, cysteine and phenylalanine included. Here the CDR3 DNA is all that survives: 42 bases in frame from base 1. Libraries were built with PCR. Data came from an Illumina HiSeq 2500. Unique molecular identifiers were incorporated into TCR beta cDNA libraries to reduce PCR and sequencing biases. Approximately 500,000 cDNA molecules were obtained per 1 to 10 million input T cells, so each molecule approximated one T cell. The same protocol used for the earlier healthy control dataset was applied to prepare and sequence the patient libraries. Samples belonging to the same batch were prepared together, multiplexed and sequenced on a shared HiSeq lane. Regarding the original processing steps: Raw barcoded reads were processed with MIGEC, discarding single-read molecular identifier groups before consensus assembly and CDR3 extraction. VDJtools was used for post-analysis of the clonotype tables, and diversity was normalized by down-sampling every dataset to the size of the smallest sample. In repertoire overlap clustering, CDR3 amino acid sequences, but not nucleotide sequences, were matched to correct batch-related cross-sample contamination. The raw public data were reprocessed by TCRdb itself: fastp quality trimming at Q25, MiXCR clonotype calling, in-frame beta chains only. When rows share a CDR3 protein, they turn into one entry using the most common DNA and genes. The V and J calls and clone size are TCRdb's, not the authors'. This sample comprises about 680,000 distinct CDR3 sequences, approximately 59% of them detected only once. The ten largest clones add up to roughly 10% of the sample.

Source material: blood. This sequence was found in a girl aged 2-10 years with multiple sclerosis. The chain uses TRBV4-3 and TRBJ2-3; the D gene is not confidently resolved. The sequence in DNA is TGCGCCAGCAGCCCCCGCGGCGGCGGAGATACGCAGTATTTT. It specifies CASSPRGGGDTQYF.